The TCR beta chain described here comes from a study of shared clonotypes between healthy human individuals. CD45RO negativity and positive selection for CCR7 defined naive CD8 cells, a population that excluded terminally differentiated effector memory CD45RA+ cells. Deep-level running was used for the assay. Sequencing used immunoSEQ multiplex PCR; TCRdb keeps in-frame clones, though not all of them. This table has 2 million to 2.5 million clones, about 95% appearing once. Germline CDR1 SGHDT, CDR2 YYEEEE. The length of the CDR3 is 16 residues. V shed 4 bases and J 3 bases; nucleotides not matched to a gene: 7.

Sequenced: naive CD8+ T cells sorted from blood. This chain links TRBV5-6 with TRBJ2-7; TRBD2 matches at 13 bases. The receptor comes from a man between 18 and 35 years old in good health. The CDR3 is CASSTGLAGVLYEQYF. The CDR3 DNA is TGTGCCAGCAGCACTGGACTAGCGGGAGTCCTCTACGAGCAGTACTTC.